These 25 T cell receptor beta chains originate from one sample sequenced in a study of cytomegalovirus exposure and HLA in healthy donors. PCR primers comprised 60 Vbeta and 13 Jbeta primers. Profiling relied on immunoSEQ multiplex PCR, and the TCRdb table lists in-frame clones only, not all of them. Of around 110,000 clones in the sample, roughly 69% were seen once. Sequencing was carried out using PBMCs. All receptors come from a woman aged 30 to 39 in good health and CMV-seronegative.

The rearrangement joins TRBV10-3 to TRBJ2-1; 10 bases map to TRBD1. V was pared by 3 bases and J by 6 bases, with 2 bases of the junction left unmatched. This CDR3 region has 14 residues. Germline CDR1 ENHRY, CDR2 SYGVKD. CDR3 nucleotide sequence: TGTGCCATCAGTGATCGGACAGGGGGCAATGAGCAGTTCTTC. It is translated as CAISDRTGGNEQFF.

V is TRBV7-9 and J is TRBJ2-7; 7 bases are a match to TRBD1. CDR3 length equals 17 residues. The germline CDR1 and CDR2 sequences are SEHNR and FQNEAQ (reference sequence). V was clipped by 2 bases and J by 2 bases; unmatched bases: 12. The CDR3 nucleotides are TGTGCCAGCAGCTTATCACAGGGGCCCATCCAGACCTACGAGCAGTACTTC. Translated, it gives CASSLSQGPIQTYEQYF.

The chain carries TRBV5-1 and TRBJ1-2, with D possibly TRBD1 on 5 matching bases. Trimming shortened V by 4 bases and J by 8 bases, and 12 bases separated the two germline ends. The CDR3 has 12 residues. CDR1 and CDR2 (germline): SGHRS, YFSETQ. CDR3 nucleotides: TGCGCCAGCAGCACAGGTGGATGGGGCTACACCTTC. This encodes CASSTGGWGYTF.

The rearrangement uses TRBV7-2 and TRBJ2-7; possibly TRBD2 for D (5 bases). The V end lost 5 bases, the J end lost 2 bases, and 16 bases lay between the germline ends. The CDR3 is 15 amino acids. Per the germline V gene, CDR1 is SGHTA and CDR2 is FQGNSA. CDR3 DNA sequence: TGTGCCAGCAGCCCCGACCCGGGGAATACCTACGAGCAGTACTTC. It yields the protein CASSPDPGNTYEQYF.

J is TRBJ2-3 and V is TRBV19; TRBD1 is a possible D gene (6 bases). V dropped 1 base and J dropped 1 base, with 9 bases sitting between them. The CDR3 has 15 residues. Per germline, CDR1 LNHDA and CDR2 SQIVND (reference sequence). The CDR3 loop reads CASSIVQGRTDTQYF. In DNA form, the CDR3 reads TGTGCCAGTAGTATAGTACAGGGACGCACAGATACGCAGTATTTT.

The gene calls are TRBV13 and TRBJ1-5; tentative D call: TRBD1 (5 bases). This CDR3 spans 13 amino acids. V shed 2 bases and J shed 11 bases, with 13 bases lying between them. Germline assignment: CDR1 PRHDT and CDR2 FYEKMQ (reference sequence). The CDR3 bases are TGTGCCAGCAGCTTATCCGGATTAGGGGCCCAGCATTTT. Encoded protein: CASSLSGLGAQHF.

The J gene is TRBJ2-7, the V gene TRBV5-6, with a tentative D call TRBD2 (6 bases). The V and J ends lost 4 bases and 1 base respectively, with 12 bases between them. Per germline, CDR1 SGHDT and CDR2 YYEEEE. This CDR3 has 14 amino acids. The CDR3 nucleotides read TGTGCCAGCAGCCCACCGGGACTTTCCTACGAGCAGTACTTC. Protein sequence: CASSPPGLSYEQYF.

This clone was observed a handful of times. The chain employs TRBV7-9 and TRBJ2-7, with 7 bases that match TRBD1. After removal of 5 bases from V and 7 bases from J, the junction contained 14 bases not matched to a gene. The CDR3 loop spans 15 amino acids. Per the germline V gene, CDR1 is SEHNR and CDR2 is FQNEAQ (reference sequence). The CDR3 nucleotides read TGTGCCAGCAGCCCAGCCGGACAGGTACATGGAGAGCAGTACTTC. Translating gives CASSPAGQVHGEQYF.

This clone was detected once. V is TRBV18 and J is TRBJ2-5, with TRBD1 identical over 8 bases. The CDR3 sequence is 14 residues long. J was trimmed by 1 base and V by 3 bases; bases with no gene match: 1. Germline CDR1 is KGHSH and CDR2 is LQKENI. The CDR3 coding sequence is TGTGCCAGCTCACCGGGACAGGTCCAAGAGACCCAGTACTTC. As protein: CASSPGQVQETQYF.

This clone was counted only a few times. J is TRBJ1-6 and V is TRBV28; 9 nucleotides align to TRBD1. This CDR3 contains 12 residues. V dropped 5 bases and J dropped 14; count of bases not matched to a gene: 4. Germline-derived CDR1 and CDR2 are MDHEN and SYDVKM. CDR3 nucleotide sequence: TGTGCCAGCAGTGTGGACAGGGGAACCCTCCACTTT. As protein: CASSVDRGTLHF.

This chain connects TRBV6-1 to TRBJ2-1; TRBD2 matches 9 bases. The CDR3 is made up of 15 amino acids. V lost 1 base and J lost 15; bases outside the gene matches: 13. Germline V gene data show CDR1 as MNHNS and CDR2 as SASEGT. The CDR3 is CASSEEIAGVIDPFF. In nucleotides, the CDR3 is TGTGCCAGCAGTGAAGAAATAGCGGGAGTAATAGATCCGTTCTTC.

The chain combines TRBV7-2 with TRBJ1-2, with 10 bases lining up with TRBD1. The V segment lost 5 bases and the J segment 5 bases; nucleotides outside the gene matches: 2. CDR1 SGHTA and CDR2 FQGNSA come from the germline V gene. The CDR3 contains 13 residues. The CDR3 loop is CASSGGQGYGYTF. CDR3 DNA sequence: TGTGCCAGCAGCGGGGGACAGGGGTATGGCTACACCTTC. Full variable domain (outside the CDR3, taken from reference TRBV7-2 and TRBJ1-2): GAGVSQSPSNKVTEKGKDVELRCDPISGHTALYWYRQSLGQGLEFLIYFQGNSAPDKSGLPSDRFSAERTGGSVSTLTIQRTQQEDSAVYLCASSGGQGYGYTFGSGTRLTVV.

The chain employs TRBV2 and TRBJ2-1; 10 positions match TRBD2. The junction had 7 bases not matched to a gene; V was cut back by 2 bases and J by 9 bases. Germline CDR1 and CDR2: SNHLY and FYNNEI. CDR3 length equals 15 residues. CDR3 loop: CASSERPRTSGEQFF. The DNA for the CDR3 is TGTGCCAGCAGTGAAAGGCCCCGGACTAGCGGTGAGCAGTTCTTC.

The CDR3 bases are TGTGCCACAGATCAGGGGAGCAATCAGCCCCAGCATTTT. This translates into CATDQGSNQPQHF. J is TRBJ1-5 and V is TRBV6-1; weak D call: TRBD1 (6 bases). CDR1 is MNHNS and CDR2 is SASEGT in the germline V gene. Trimming pared 10 bases from V and 1 base from J, leaving 11 bases between. There are 13 residues in the CDR3.

The gene calls are TRBV27 and TRBJ2-7; 7 positions agree with TRBD1. J gave up 2 bases and V 5 bases, and 12 bases lay outside the gene matches. Germline V gives CDR1 MNHEY, CDR2 SMNVEV (reference sequence). The CDR3 has 16 amino acids. The CDR3 sequence is CASSPSTGQRTYEQYF. CDR3 nucleotide sequence: TGTGCCAGCAGTCCGTCGACGGGACAGCGAACCTACGAGCAGTACTTC.

This clone was counted between two and nine times. The J gene is TRBJ1-5, the V gene TRBV4-2, with D tentatively TRBD1 (6 bases). The germline V gene encodes CDR1 LGHNA and CDR2 YNFKEQ. CDR3 length: 14 residues. Trimming removed 6 bases at V and 5 bases at J, with 14 bases between. As DNA, the CDR3 is TGTGCCAGCAGTCCAGGGGATTCAGATCAGCCCCAGCATTTT. Its translation is CASSPGDSDQPQHF.

The chain is built from TRBV4-1 and TRBJ2-2; 16 bases map to TRBD2. This CDR3 spans 17 amino acids. CDR1 MGHRA and CDR2 YSYEKL come from the germline V gene. V trimming: 1 base; J trimming: 6 bases; junction bases outside the gene matches: 2. CDR3: CASSQGGTSGRAGELFF. CDR3 bases: TGCGCCAGCAGCCAAGGAGGGACTAGCGGGAGGGCCGGGGAGCTGTTTTTT.

J is TRBJ2-4 and V is TRBV5-6; D call uncertain. With 3 bases removed from V and 3 bases from J, the gap between germline ends came to 10 bases. The CDR3 spans 14 residues. CDR1 SGHDT and CDR2 YYEEEE come from the germline V gene. The CDR3 DNA reads TGTGCCAGCAGCTCCGCCCTAGACAAAAACATTCAGTACTTC. Its protein is CASSSALDKNIQYF.

The chain carries TRBV28 and TRBJ2-5, with D maybe TRBD1 (5 bases). Germline V gene sequence: CDR1 MDHEN, CDR2 SYDVKM. This CDR3 spans 16 amino acids. V lost 6 bases and J lost 5, with 22 bases in between. DNA for the CDR3: TGTGCCAGCAGCTCTCCCCCGGGCAGGGTATTGGAGACCCAGTACTTC. Its protein is CASSSPPGRVLETQYF.

As to this clone: The same CDR3 is also encoded by other DNA sequences in this sample. This chain connects TRBV5-1 to TRBJ2-5; 9 bases match TRBD1. J gave up 0 bases and V 3 bases, and 3 bases lay outside the gene matches. CDR1 SGHRS and CDR2 YFSETQ come from the germline V gene. This CDR3 is 15 amino acids long. The CDR3 DNA is TGCGCCAGCAGCTCCGGGACAGGGCACCAAGAGACCCAGTACTTC. It codes for CASSSGTGHQETQYF.

This chain links TRBV7-2 with TRBJ2-7; 13 nucleotides match TRBD2. This CDR3 has 15 amino acids. The germline CDR1 and CDR2 sequences are SGHTA and FQGNSA. The V gene end was trimmed by 5 bases and the J gene end by 2 bases; junction bases not matched to a gene: 3. The CDR3, as DNA: TGTGCCAGCAGCCTGACTAGCGGGGGGACCTACGAGCAGTACTTC. Protein product: CASSLTSGGTYEQYF.

This rearrangement joins TRBV6-5 to TRBJ1-4, with a weak D call TRBD1 (6 bases). This CDR3 is built from 15 residues. V was clipped by 5 bases and J by 8 bases, with 18 bases between them. Looked up from germline, CDR1 is MNHEY and CDR2 is SVGAGI. This CDR3 is CASSNTIPRGEKLFF. CDR3 bases: TGTGCCAGCAGTAACACCATACCCAGGGGCGAAAAACTGTTTTTT.

The V and J genes are TRBV11-2 and TRBJ2-5; 8 bases agree with TRBD2. V trimming: 2 bases; J trimming: 5 bases; junction bases outside the gene matches: 13. The CDR3 is made up of 17 amino acids. Germline values: CDR1 SGHAT, CDR2 FQNNGV. CDR3 loop: CASSLLLSGGVGETQYF. The DNA for the CDR3 is TGTGCCAGCAGCTTACTTCTTTCGGGAGGGGTTGGGGAGACCCAGTACTTC.

The rearrangement uses TRBV5-5 and TRBJ2-5; D may be TRBD2 (6 bases). V lost 4 bases and J 0 bases, leaving 13 bases between the germline ends. This CDR3 contains 15 residues. CDR1 and CDR2 from the germline V gene are SGHKS and YYEKEE (reference sequence). DNA of the CDR3: TGTGCCAGCAGCGGGAAATGGGACTACCAAGAGACCCAGTACTTC. Encoded protein: CASSGKWDYQETQYF.

The V gene is TRBV28, the J gene TRBJ1-1, with 7 nucleotides matching TRBD1. The ends lost 4 bases at V and 7 bases at J; junction bases unmatched: 12. The germline V gene has CDR1 MDHEN and CDR2 SYDVKM. The CDR3 covers 15 residues. The CDR3 DNA is TGTGCCAGCAGTTCCGCCTGGGCAGGGGGTAGTGAAGCTTTCTTT. Its translation is CASSSAWAGGSEAFF.